This T cell receptor (beta chain) was sequenced in a study of cytotoxic CD8 clonotypes in ibrutinib-treated CLL (dated by TCRdb to about 2021). As for the study more broadly: In this cohort, over 14 patients were treatment-naive and about a dozen were relapsed/refractory, while about 17 had unmutated IGHV. Partial responses were observed in some 24 patients and complete responses in 2; after a median follow-up of around 68 months, remission was maintained in 15 or so patients and progression was observed in roughly 12. The response samples were drawn at a median of approximately 12 months into treatment, with a range of about 6 to 36 months. On average, each sample had about 250,000 productive templates and more than 75,000 productive rearrangements. Of the 90 or so participants in the trial, approximately 26 had longitudinal samples available. Cryopreserved peripheral blood mononuclear cells were collected before treatment, at response, and at either disease progression or sustained remission.

The CDR3, from cysteine to phenylalanine, totals 11 residues. Just CDR3 DNA is preserved here, 33 bases in frame from base 1. A distance of 3 bases separates the germline ends of V and J, which lose 0 bases and 5 bases respectively. The germline V gene yields SGHRS for CDR1 and YFSETQ for CDR2. What the authors observed across the whole study: Lymph node repertoires were not examined, and the timing of sampling was not matched between patients in sustained remission and those whose disease progressed. Public clonotypes were rare and either contracted or stayed stable during treatment, and the rise in clonality at ibrutinib response reflected the expansion of private clonotypes. At ibrutinib response clonality went up, during sustained remission it held steady, and at progression it dropped back toward baseline. Baseline clonality exceeded that of age-matched healthy donors and correlated strongly with circulating CD8+ T-cell counts.

For TCR beta library preparation, about 2 micrograms of genomic DNA were isolated from cryopreserved PBMCs. Longitudinal blood samples from CLL patients on ibrutinib monotherapy were analyzed using high-throughput TCR beta sequencing. The patients were enrolled in a single-center, open-label phase 2 trial of ibrutinib monotherapy. Each clonotype received, on average, about 10x coverage in deep resolution sequencing performed on a MiSeq, where the target depth lay between 1 in 1 million and 1 in 200,000 T cells. The immunoSEQ hsTCRB Kit was used to generate the TCR beta libraries. For the original study's pipeline: ImmunoSEQ Data Assistant and ImmunoSEQ Analyzer were used for data analysis, and V, D and J genes were assigned according to IMGT definitions. Clonality, which ranges from 0 to 1, was calculated by subtracting the normalized Shannon entropy of productive rearrangement frequencies from one. Only overrepresented clonotypes making up at least 0.05% of each patient's repertoire were included in the public clonotype analysis. Approximately 13 age-matched healthy donor repertoires from immuneACCESS served as clonality controls. TCRdb retrieved this table from immuneACCESS and kept in-frame rearrangements only. Not all clones are present; in checked studies, unresolved V genes account for under half, and no reason is known for the remainder. V, J and clone size were drawn from that table, and D and trimming were deduced from the DNA. The sample data list some 22,000 clones, and approximately 81% of these were observed just once. 7% to 9.5% of the sample is held by the ten biggest clonotypes.

Points on this clone: Its antigen is still unknown. Base quality data are lacking; no much larger clone is found one base away.

The specimen comprised PBMCs, sampled before ibrutinib treatment. The V gene is TRBV5-1 and the J gene is TRBJ2-7, with the D gene not confidently named. The receptor was isolated from a human donor with chronic lymphocytic leukemia. The DNA reads TGCGCCAGCAGCTTGGCGCACGAGCAGTACTTC. This codes for CASSLAHEQYF.